The 17 T cell receptor beta chains given below trace back to one sample, sequenced in a study of blood T cell repertoires in COVID-19. Profiling relied on immunoSEQ multiplex PCR, and the TCRdb table lists in-frame clones only, not all of them. The sample holds about 190,000 clones, about 78% seen once. The source material was PBMCs or T cells enriched from blood (not recorded which). All receptors come from a woman aged 45 to 65 who had recovered from COVID-19.

The chain couples TRBV28 to TRBJ2-5; 7 bases are shared with TRBD2. Germline V CDR1 and CDR2: MDHEN, SYDVKM. The CDR3 extends over 16 amino acids. The J segment lost 5 bases and the V segment lost 3 bases, leaving 12 bases of the junction unmatched. CDR3: CASSFAPSGQKETQYF. The CDR3 DNA follows: TGTGCCAGCAGTTTCGCCCCTAGCGGCCAGAAGGAGACCCAGTACTTC.

This clone has just one count. The V gene is TRBV4-2, the J gene TRBJ2-5; tentatively, D is TRBD2 (5 bases). V lost 5 bases, J lost 1 base, and 17 bases lay in between. The germline V gene has CDR1 LGHNA and CDR2 YNFKEQ. The CDR3 runs 16 residues. The DNA for the CDR3 is TGTGCCAGCAGCTCGATAGACCTCAGCGGCCAAGAGACCCAGTACTTC. It codes for CASSSIDLSGQETQYF.

The V gene is TRBV5-6, the J gene TRBJ1-4; D gene ambiguous. Germline V lookup: CDR1 SGHDT, CDR2 YYEEEE. The ends were cut back, 7 bases at V and 0 bases at J, with 7 bases in the middle. The CDR3 extends over 13 amino acids. The chain's CDR3 is CASGTATNEKLFF. CDR3 DNA: TGTGCCAGCGGTACAGCAACTAATGAAAAACTGTTTTTT.

This chain connects TRBV4-2 to TRBJ1-3, with D perhaps TRBD1 (5 bases). Trimming left V 0 bases short and J 0 bases short, with 6 bases between. CDR3 size: 15 residues. Germline assignment: CDR1 LGHNA and CDR2 YNFKEQ. The CDR3 sequence: CASSQDRVSGNTIYF. DNA for the CDR3: TGTGCCAGCAGCCAAGACAGGGTCTCTGGAAACACCATATATTTT.

This sequence joins TRBV24-1 and TRBJ1-5; 10 bases fit TRBD1. The J segment lost 4 bases and the V segment lost 4 bases, leaving 6 bases of the junction unmatched. CDR1 and CDR2 from the germline V gene are KGHDR and SFDVKD. The CDR3 contains 16 residues. CDR3 in amino acids: CATSESGTGENQPQHF. For the CDR3, the DNA is TGTGCCACCAGTGAATCCGGGACAGGGGAGAATCAGCCCCAGCATTTT.

The rearrangement links TRBV6-6 to TRBJ2-3; TRBD2 matches at 15 bases. Germline V gene sequence: CDR1 MNHNY, CDR2 SVGAGI (reference sequence). The CDR3 is made up of 19 amino acids. The V and J ends lost 5 bases and 6 bases, in that order; junction bases with no gene match: 15. DNA of the CDR3: TGTGCCAGCAGTCACAAGGGGATGGGGACTAGCGGGAGGAGGGATACGCAGTATTTT. Translation: CASSHKGMGTSGRRDTQYF.

The chain is built from TRBV5-1 and TRBJ2-3; perhaps TRBD2 as D (6 bases). With 4 bases removed from V and 3 bases from J, the gap between germline ends came to 15 bases. The CDR3 covers 15 residues. Germline loops: CDR1 SGHRS, CDR2 YFSETQ. The CDR3 protein is CASSPMEGRTDTQYF. CDR3 DNA sequence: TGCGCCAGCAGCCCTATGGAGGGGAGAACAGATACGCAGTATTTT.

This rearrangement joins TRBV24-1 to TRBJ2-1, with TRBD1 matching 9 bases. The CDR3 contains 15 residues. The germline V gene has CDR1 KGHDR and CDR2 SFDVKD. The V and J ends lost 3 bases and 8 bases, in that order; junction bases with no gene match: 7. The DNA for the CDR3 is TGTGCCACCAGTGATCCCCGGGACAGGGTGTATGAGCAGTTCTTC. Amino acid sequence: CATSDPRDRVYEQFF.

This chain uses TRBV5-1 with TRBJ2-2; perhaps TRBD2 as D (6 bases). V lost 4 bases, J lost 8 bases, and 12 bases lay in between. Per the germline V gene, CDR1 is SGHRS and CDR2 is YFSETQ. The CDR3 is 13 residues long. Here the CDR3 reads CASSGPGAGELFF. The CDR3 nucleotides are TGCGCCAGCAGCGGACCGGGAGCGGGGGAGCTGTTTTTT.

This clone was seen only a few times. The J gene is TRBJ2-1, the V gene TRBV28; D gene uncertain. The CDR3 spans 16 residues. Trimming stripped 5 bases from V and 0 bases from J, with 14 bases between. The germline V gene encodes CDR1 MDHEN and CDR2 SYDVKM. The DNA for the CDR3 is TGTGCCAGCAGTGGAATGGAGTCGAGCTCCTACAATGAGCAGTTCTTC. Amino acids: CASSGMESSSYNEQFF.

This chain joins TRBV28 and TRBJ2-7, with D perhaps TRBD1 (6 bases). V was trimmed by 4 bases and J by 5 bases, leaving 9 bases between them. Germline CDR1 reads MDHEN; CDR2 reads SYDVKM. The CDR3 length is 12 residues. The CDR3 sequence: CASSSQGHEQYF. The CDR3 DNA sequence: TGTGCCAGCAGTTCACAGGGCCACGAGCAGTACTTC.

This clone was recorded once. The V and J genes are TRBV12-3 or TRBV12-4 and TRBJ1-1; D gene unclear. Between the trimmed V and J ends, which lost 6 bases and 11 bases, there was a span of 13 bases. The CDR3 extends over 11 amino acids. CDR3 sequence: CASSTRVGAFF. The CDR3 DNA reads TGTGCCAGCAGCACGAGGGTTGGGGCTTTCTTT.

The chain carries TRBV3-1 (or the pseudogene TRBV3-2) and TRBJ2-6; TRBD1 aligns across 7 bases. V was clipped by 4 bases and J by 0 bases; unmatched bases: 9. CDR1 is LGHDT and CDR2 is YNNKEL in the germline V gene (reference sequence). The CDR3 extends over 18 amino acids. CDR3 loop: CASSPSPNRGSGANVLTF. In nucleotides, the CDR3 is TGTGCCAGCAGCCCAAGCCCCAACAGGGGCTCTGGGGCCAACGTCCTGACTTTC.

The V gene is TRBV3-1 (or the pseudogene TRBV3-2), the J gene TRBJ2-7; 8 positions agree with TRBD1. The V and J ends lost 4 bases and 1 base, in that order; junction bases with no gene match: 6. The CDR3 has 15 residues. Per the germline V gene, CDR1 is LGHDT and CDR2 is YNNKEL (reference sequence). The CDR3 coding sequence is TGTGCCAGCAGCCTGCTGGGACAGGTTTCCTACGAGCAGTACTTC. Translated: CASSLLGQVSYEQYF.

V usage is TRBV6-6 and J usage is TRBJ1-4, with no clear D. The CDR3 runs 12 residues. In germline, CDR1 is MNHNY, CDR2 SVGAGI (reference sequence). V lost 5 bases to trimming and J lost 2 bases, with 3 bases between them. The CDR3 region is CASSATNEKLFF. DNA of the CDR3: TGTGCCAGCAGTGCGACTAATGAAAAACTGTTTTTT.

J is TRBJ2-1 and V is TRBV6-5; D is perhaps TRBD2 (6 bases). Trimming took off 6 bases at V and 3 bases at J, with 15 bases between the two ends. Germline V gene lookup returns CDR1 MNHEY and CDR2 SVGAGI. There are 15 residues in the CDR3. CDR3 loop: CASRGRSGVYNEQFF. The CDR3, as DNA: TGTGCCAGCAGGGGGCGCTCGGGGGTCTACAATGAGCAGTTCTTC.

The gene calls are TRBV27 and TRBJ1-2, with D possibly TRBD1 on 6 matching bases. Trimming removed 5 bases at V and 4 bases at J, with 14 bases between. The CDR3 runs to 14 residues. Germline V gene lookup returns CDR1 MNHEY and CDR2 SMNVEV (reference sequence). For the CDR3, the DNA is TGTGCCAGCAGTCCAGGGGCAAACATCTATGGCTACACCTTC. As protein: CASSPGANIYGYTF.